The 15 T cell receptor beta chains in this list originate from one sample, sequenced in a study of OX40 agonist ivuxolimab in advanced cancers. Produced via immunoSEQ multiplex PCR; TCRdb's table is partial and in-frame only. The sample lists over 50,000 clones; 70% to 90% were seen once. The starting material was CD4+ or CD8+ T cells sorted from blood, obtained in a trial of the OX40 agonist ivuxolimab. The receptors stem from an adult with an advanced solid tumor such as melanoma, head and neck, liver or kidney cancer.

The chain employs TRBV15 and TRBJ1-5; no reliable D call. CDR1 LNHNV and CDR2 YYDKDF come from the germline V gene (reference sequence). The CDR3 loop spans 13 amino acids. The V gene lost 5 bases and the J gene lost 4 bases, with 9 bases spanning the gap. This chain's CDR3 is CATSGRSNQPQHF. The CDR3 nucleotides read TGTGCCACCAGCGGACGATCAAATCAGCCCCAGCATTTT.

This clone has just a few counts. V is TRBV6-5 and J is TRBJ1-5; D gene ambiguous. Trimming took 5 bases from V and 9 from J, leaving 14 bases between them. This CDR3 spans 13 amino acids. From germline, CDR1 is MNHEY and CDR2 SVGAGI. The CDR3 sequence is CASSPALGWPQHF. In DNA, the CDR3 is TGTGCCAGCAGTCCCGCTTTGGGGTGGCCCCAGCATTTT.

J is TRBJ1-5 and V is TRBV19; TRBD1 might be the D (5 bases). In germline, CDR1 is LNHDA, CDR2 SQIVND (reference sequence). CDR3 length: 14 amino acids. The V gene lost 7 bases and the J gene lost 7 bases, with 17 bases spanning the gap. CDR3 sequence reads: CASTTEVRTQPQHF. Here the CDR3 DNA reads TGTGCCAGTACTACAGAAGTTAGGACACAGCCCCAGCATTTT.

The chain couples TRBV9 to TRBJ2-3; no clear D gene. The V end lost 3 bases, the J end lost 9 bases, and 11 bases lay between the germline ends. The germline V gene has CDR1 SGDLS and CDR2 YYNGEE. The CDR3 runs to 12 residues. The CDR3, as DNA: TGTGCCAGCAGCGCGTCAGCCCAGACGCAGTATTTT. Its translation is CASSASAQTQYF.

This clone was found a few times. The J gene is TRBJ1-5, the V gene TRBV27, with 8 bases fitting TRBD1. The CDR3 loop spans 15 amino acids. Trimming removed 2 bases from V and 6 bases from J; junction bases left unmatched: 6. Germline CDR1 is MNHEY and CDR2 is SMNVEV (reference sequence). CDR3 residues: CASSLRQGPAQPQHF. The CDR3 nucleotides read TGTGCCAGCAGTTTAAGACAGGGGCCAGCTCAGCCCCAGCATTTT.

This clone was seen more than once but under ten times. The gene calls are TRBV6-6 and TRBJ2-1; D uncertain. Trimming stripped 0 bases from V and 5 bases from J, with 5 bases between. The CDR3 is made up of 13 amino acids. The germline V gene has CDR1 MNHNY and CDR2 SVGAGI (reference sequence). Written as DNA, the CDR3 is TGTGCCAGCAGTTACTCTCCCAACAATGAGCAGTTCTTC. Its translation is CASSYSPNNEQFF.

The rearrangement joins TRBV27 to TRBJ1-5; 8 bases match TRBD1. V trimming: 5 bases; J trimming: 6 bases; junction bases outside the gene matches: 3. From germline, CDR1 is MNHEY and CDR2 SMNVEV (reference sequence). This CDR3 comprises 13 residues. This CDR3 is CASSRQGSQPQHF. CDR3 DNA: TGTGCCAGCAGTCGACAGGGGTCTCAGCCCCAGCATTTT.

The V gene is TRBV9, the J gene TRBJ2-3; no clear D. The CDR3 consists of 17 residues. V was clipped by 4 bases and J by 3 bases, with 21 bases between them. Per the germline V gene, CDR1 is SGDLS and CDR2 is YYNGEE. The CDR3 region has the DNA TGTGCCAGCAGCTCTCACATAGGAGCCCCAGGAACAGATACGCAGTATTTT. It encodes CASSSHIGAPGTDTQYF.

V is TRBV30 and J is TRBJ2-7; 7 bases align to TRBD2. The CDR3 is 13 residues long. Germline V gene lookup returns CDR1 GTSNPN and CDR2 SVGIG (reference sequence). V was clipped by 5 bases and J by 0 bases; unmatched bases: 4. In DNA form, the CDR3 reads TGTGCCTGGGCGCGGGAGTTCTCCTACGAGCAGTACTTC. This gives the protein CAWAREFSYEQYF. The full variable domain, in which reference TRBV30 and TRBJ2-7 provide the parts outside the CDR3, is SQTIHQWPATLVQPVGSPLSLECTVEGTSNPNLYWYRQAAGRGLQLLFYSVGIGQISSEVPQNLSASRPQDRQFILSSKKLLLSDSGFYLCAWAREFSYEQYFGPGTRLTVT.

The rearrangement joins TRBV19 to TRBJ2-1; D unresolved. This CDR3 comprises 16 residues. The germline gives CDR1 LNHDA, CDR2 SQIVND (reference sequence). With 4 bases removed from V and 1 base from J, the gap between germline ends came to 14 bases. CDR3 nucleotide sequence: TGTGCCAGTAGTACCCATTCAACCTCGTCCTACAATGAGCAGTTCTTC. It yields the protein CASSTHSTSSYNEQFF.

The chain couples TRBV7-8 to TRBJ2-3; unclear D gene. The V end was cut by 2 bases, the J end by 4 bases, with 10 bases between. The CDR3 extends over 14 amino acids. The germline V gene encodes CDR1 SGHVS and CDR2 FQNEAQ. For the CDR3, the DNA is TGTGCCAGCAGCTTAATGGCTGGAGCAGATACGCAGTATTTT. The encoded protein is CASSLMAGADTQYF.

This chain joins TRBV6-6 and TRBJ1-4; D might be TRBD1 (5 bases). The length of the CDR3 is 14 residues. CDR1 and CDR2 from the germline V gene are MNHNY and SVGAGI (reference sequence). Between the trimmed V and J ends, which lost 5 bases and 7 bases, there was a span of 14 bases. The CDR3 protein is CASSIARQGEKLFF. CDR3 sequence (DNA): TGTGCCAGCAGTATTGCAAGGCAGGGTGAAAAACTGTTTTTT.

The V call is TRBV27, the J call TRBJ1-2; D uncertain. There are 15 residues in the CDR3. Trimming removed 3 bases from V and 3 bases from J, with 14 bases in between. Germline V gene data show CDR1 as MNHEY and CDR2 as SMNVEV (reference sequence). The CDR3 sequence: CASSLDGRIYYGYTF. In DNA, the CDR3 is TGTGCCAGCAGTTTGGACGGACGGATTTACTATGGCTACACCTTC.

CDR3: CASSGSGSQPQHF. As DNA, the CDR3 is TGTGCCAGCAGTGGGTCAGGGTCCCAGCCCCAGCATTTT. This chain connects TRBV7-9 to TRBJ1-5; D possibly corresponds to TRBD1 (5 bases). The CDR3 runs to 13 residues. Trimming shortened V by 6 bases and J by 7 bases, and 13 bases separated the two germline ends. The germline V gene encodes CDR1 SEHNR and CDR2 FQNEAQ (reference sequence).

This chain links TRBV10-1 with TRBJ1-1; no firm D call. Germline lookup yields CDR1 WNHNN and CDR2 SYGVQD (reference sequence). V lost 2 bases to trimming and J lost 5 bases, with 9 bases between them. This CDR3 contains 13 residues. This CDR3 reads CASSESENTEAFF. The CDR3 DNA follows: TGCGCCAGCAGTGAGAGTGAGAATACTGAAGCTTTCTTT.